Listed below are T cell receptor beta chains from one sample, sequenced in a study of cytomegalovirus exposure and HLA in healthy donors. TCRdb's copy holds only in-frame clones and misses some; the assay was immunoSEQ multiplex PCR. The sample holds 150,000 or so clones, about two thirds seen once. The sequencing sample was made of PBMCs. The source of these receptors is a woman between 18 and 29 years old in good health and CMV-seronegative. The CDR3 runs from the conserved cysteine through the conserved F or W. D genes are given only for firm matches. Expanded clones get a size class; other rows say once, few or many, or leave the size out.

>few|TRBV6-5|TRBJ2-3|TRBD2
TGTGCCAGCACCCTTAGCGGGGGGGCCACAGATACGCAGTATTTT
CASTLSGGATDTQYF
>few|TRBV29-1|TRBJ1-2|TRBD1
TGCAGCGTATCTACAGGGGGGGCCATTCCGAGTAACTATGGCTACACCTTC
CSVSTGGAIPSNYGYTF
>few|TRBV11-2|TRBJ1-2|-
TGTGCCAGCAGCTCCTCGCCGGGACTGACCAACTATGGCTACACCTTC
CASSSSPGLTNYGYTF
>-|TRBV7-2|TRBJ1-2|-
TGTGCCAGCAACCAACCCCCTACCTATGGCTACACCTTC
CASNQPPTYGYTF
>-|TRBV7-9|TRBJ1-2|TRBD1
TGTGCCAGCAGTCTTGAAATTCGACAGGGGGCCATTACACAGTATGGCTACACCTTC
CASSLEIRQGAITQYGYTF
>-|TRBV18|TRBJ2-7|TRBD2
TGTGCCAGCTCACGGGGGACTAGCGGGTTCCACGAGCAGTACTTC
CASSRGTSGFHEQYF
>few|TRBV2|TRBJ2-3|-
TGTGCCAGCAGTGACCAGGGACACGGATTAGATACGCAGTATTTT
CASSDQGHGLDTQYF
>-|TRBV2|TRBJ2-7|-
TGTGCCAGCAATGAGCCACGTGGACTTTCCTACGAGCAGTACTTC
CASNEPRGLSYEQYF
>-|TRBV9|TRBJ1-2|-
TGTGCCAGCAGCGTAGACCCCTCGCAACTTTATGGCTACACCTTC
CASSVDPSQLYGYTF
>-|TRBV7-2|TRBJ1-2|-
TGTGCCAGCAGCCCCGATTGGGCCGCTAACTATGGCTACACCTTC
CASSPDWAANYGYTF
>-|TRBV20-1|TRBJ2-5|-
TGCAGTGTGACCAGCGGAGAGGCCCAGTACTTC
CSVTSGEAQYF
>-|TRBV28|TRBJ1-4|-
TGTGCCAGCAGCCGAACAGGCCCCTCCACTGCAAAACTGTTTTTT
CASSRTGPSTAKLFF
>-|TRBV18|TRBJ2-1|-
TGTGCCAGCTCACCACGGACTCTCTCCTACAATGAGCAGTTCTTC
CASSPRTLSYNEQFF
>-|TRBV5-4|TRBJ2-1|-
TGTGCCAGCAGCTTCAGGGCGCGAGGTGAGCAGTTCTTC
CASSFRARGEQFF
>-|TRBV29-1|TRBJ2-6|-
TGCAGCGTTGTTTCAGGCACTGGGGCCAACGTCCTGACTTTC
CSVVSGTGANVLTF
>-|TRBV6-6|TRBJ1-5|-
TGTGCCAGCAGTTTAATGACAGGCCATAGCAATCAGCCCCAGCATTTT
CASSLMTGHSNQPQHF
>few|TRBV19|TRBJ1-2|-
TGTGCCAGTAGTAGGGGGGCTAACTATGGCTACACCTTC
CASSRGANYGYTF
>-|TRBV4-2|TRBJ2-5|-
TGTGCCAGCAGCCAGGAGGGATATGAAGAGACCCAGTACTTC
CASSQEGYEETQYF
>-|TRBV4-3|TRBJ2-7|TRBD1
TGCGCCAGCAGCCAAGGGGGACAGGGGAGAGGCGAGCAGTACTTC
CASSQGGQGRGEQYF
>-|TRBV29-1|TRBJ2-5|TRBD1
TGCAGCGCGGATGACCGGGGACAGTACAACCAAGAGACCCAGTACTTC
CSADDRGQYNQETQYF
>-|TRBV7-3|TRBJ2-1|TRBD2
TGTGCCAGCAGCTTCTCTAGCGGGGGTGTGAATGAGCAGTTCTTC
CASSFSSGGVNEQFF
>few|TRBV2|TRBJ1-1|-
TGTGCCAGCAGTGAAGGCAGGGCAATAGTCACTGAAGCTTTCTTT
CASSEGRAIVTEAFF
>few|TRBV27|TRBJ2-2|TRBD1
TGTGCCAGCAGTTTACTGCCAGGGGGATTCACCGGGGAGCTGTTTTTT
CASSLLPGGFTGELFF
>-|TRBV7-6|TRBJ1-5|-
TGTGCCAGCAGCGCTTACATGGATCAGCCCCAGCATTTT
CASSAYMDQPQHF
>few|TRBV5-4|TRBJ1-1|-
TGTGCCAGCAGCTTTAATACAGAGACTGAAGCTTTCTTT
CASSFNTETEAFF
>-|TRBV7-9|TRBJ2-1|-
TGTGCCAGCAGCGGCGGGGATGAGCAGTTCTTC
CASSGGDEQFF
>-|TRBV5-1|TRBJ1-2|TRBD1
TGCGCCAGCAGCCAGGGCTTGACAGGGCTCTATGGCTACACCTTC
CASSQGLTGLYGYTF
>-|TRBV6-5|TRBJ1-2|TRBD1
TGTGCCAGCAGCCGAGGACAGGGGGCTGTGAATGGCTACACCTTC
CASSRGQGAVNGYTF
>-|TRBV28|TRBJ2-4|-
TGTGCCAGCAGTTTAGGAGGGTCCAAAAACATTCAGTACTTC
CASSLGGSKNIQYF
>-|TRBV19|TRBJ1-3|-
TGTGCCAGTAGTATACAGGGAAGCTCTGGAAACACCATATATTTT
CASSIQGSSGNTIYF
>few|TRBV19|TRBJ2-6|-
TGTGCCAGTAGTAGGAGCTCTGGGGCCAACGTCCTGACTTTC
CASSRSSGANVLTF
>-|TRBV6-4|TRBJ1-1|TRBD1
TGTGCCAGCAGCGAGGGGACAGGGGCACTGGGTGAAGCTTTCTTT
CASSEGTGALGEAFF
>-|TRBV5-1|TRBJ2-2|TRBD1
TGCGCCAGCAGCCCAGGACAGGCGAACACCGGGGAGCTGTTTTTT
CASSPGQANTGELFF
>-|TRBV7-2|TRBJ1-1|TRBD1
TGTGCCAGCACCTTAGGGACAGGGGGCCTCGGCACTGAAGCTTTCTTT
CASTLGTGGLGTEAFF
>-|TRBV27|TRBJ1-1|-
TGTGCCAGCAGTGGGCCGGACGGGGTGACTGAAGCTTTCTTT
CASSGPDGVTEAFF
>-|TRBV5-6|TRBJ1-6|TRBD1
TGTGCCAGCAGGGGGACAGGGGGAAATTCACCCCTCCACTTT
CASRGTGGNSPLHF
>-|TRBV28|TRBJ2-7|TRBD1
TGTGCCAGCAGTTTTCCCGCGGGACAGGGATCCTACGAGCAGTACTTC
CASSFPAGQGSYEQYF
>-|TRBV7-2|TRBJ1-2|TRBD1
TGTGCCAGCAGCCTCGGACAGGGGGACTATGGCTACACCTTC
CASSLGQGDYGYTF
>-|TRBV9|TRBJ2-3|TRBD2
TGTGCCAGCAGCGTACTTAGCGGGGGGGATACGCAGTATTTT
CASSVLSGGDTQYF
>-|TRBV5-6|TRBJ1-2|-
TGTGCCAGCAGCTATTCCCACAGAACCCGAGGCTACACCTTC
CASSYSHRTRGYTF
>once|TRBV28|TRBJ1-4|-
TGTGCCAGCAGTTTTTACAGTGCTGCAACTAATGAAAAACTGTTTTTT
CASSFYSAATNEKLFF
>-|TRBV19|TRBJ2-3|-
TGTGCCAGTAGTAGAAGGACTCCCACTAGCACAGATACGCAGTATTTT
CASSRRTPTSTDTQYF
>-|TRBV19|TRBJ2-3|-
TGTGCCAGTAGTATAGATCCCTCAGCGACAGATACGCAGTATTTT
CASSIDPSATDTQYF
>-|TRBV5-8|TRBJ1-1|-
TGTGCCAGCAGCTTGGAAGGGGGCACTGAAGCTTTCTTT
CASSLEGGTEAFF
>few|TRBV7-8|TRBJ2-2|-
TGTGCCAGCAGAATTAAGCGGCTGGGCGACGGGGAGCTGTTTTTT
CASRIKRLGDGELFF
>-|TRBV5-1|TRBJ2-2|TRBD1
TGCGCCAGCAGCCTTCGTGGACAGGGGTTTTTAAACACCGGGGAGCTGTTTTTT
CASSLRGQGFLNTGELFF
>-|TRBV6-1|TRBJ2-7|-
TGTGCCAGCAAAGACATCCGCCAGCAGTACTTC
CASKDIRQQYF
>-|TRBV6-5|TRBJ1-2|TRBD1
TGTGCCAGCAGTTACTCCCGGGACAGGGCTTTCTATGGCTACACCTTC
CASSYSRDRAFYGYTF
>-|TRBV2|TRBJ2-7|TRBD1
TGTGCCAGCAGTGAAGGGGGGACAGGCTACGAGCAGTACTTC
CASSEGGTGYEQYF
>-|TRBV4-1|TRBJ2-7|-
TGCGCCAGCAGCCAGGACACAAGCTACGAGCAGTACTTC
CASSQDTSYEQYF
>-|TRBV7-9|TRBJ2-2|TRBD1
TGTGCCAGCAGCTCCCGGGACAGAGACACCGGGGAGCTGTTTTTT
CASSSRDRDTGELFF
>-|TRBV5-6|TRBJ1-1|TRBD1
TGTGCCAGCAGCTGGGGACAGAGAAACACTGAAGCTTTCTTT
CASSWGQRNTEAFF